The 24 T cell receptor beta chains given below trace back to one sample, sequenced in a study of blood T cell repertoires in COVID-19. Assay used: immunoSEQ multiplex PCR; TCRdb lists only in-frame clones, some missing. Of 180,000 or so clones in the sample, 80% to 85% are singletons; the top ten hold over 10%. Source material: PBMCs or T cells enriched from blood (not recorded which). These receptors all come from a woman aged 60-75 years who had recovered from COVID-19.

The V gene is TRBV19, the J gene TRBJ1-5; TRBD1 might be the D (5 bases). In germline, CDR1 is LNHDA, CDR2 SQIVND (reference sequence). The CDR3 is 13 amino acids. With 4 bases removed from V and 2 bases from J, the gap between germline ends came to 6 bases. The CDR3 loop is CASSKGGNQPQHF. The CDR3 DNA reads as TGTGCCAGTAGTAAAGGGGGCAATCAGCCCCAGCATTTT.

CDR3 nucleotides: TGTGCCTCTAGCCCCACCTACAATGAGCAGTTCTTC. Its protein product is CASSPTYNEQFF. This chain uses TRBV6-5 with TRBJ2-1, with D tentatively TRBD2 (5 bases). The CDR3 loop spans 12 amino acids. V gave up 11 bases and J gave up 2 bases, with 10 bases separating them. Germline CDR1 and CDR2: MNHEY and SVGAGI.

The gene calls are TRBV12-3 or TRBV12-4 and TRBJ1-2, with TRBD1 as a possible D gene (5 bases). V lost 3 bases and J lost 7, with 6 bases in between. The CDR3 length is 11 residues. The CDR3: CASSLGGGYTF. The CDR3 region has the DNA TGTGCCAGCAGTTTGGGGGGTGGCTACACCTTC.

This chain uses TRBV5-8 with TRBJ2-7; tentatively, D is TRBD2 (5 bases). Trimming removed 4 bases at V and 4 bases at J, with 15 bases between. CDR3 length: 14 amino acids. CDR1 is SGHTS, CDR2 YDEGEE, per germline. The CDR3 protein is CASSRAGKQYEQYF. DNA for the CDR3: TGTGCCAGCAGCCGCGCCGGGAAGCAATACGAGCAGTACTTC.

J is TRBJ2-7 and V is TRBV7-3; D may be TRBD2 (6 bases). Germline CDR1 reads SGHTA; CDR2 reads FQGTGA. The V and J ends lost 2 bases and 2 bases respectively, with 10 bases between them. CDR3 length: 14 amino acids. This chain's CDR3 is CASSLGGKPYEQYF. CDR3 DNA: TGTGCCAGCAGCTTAGGGGGGAAGCCCTACGAGCAGTACTTC.

V is TRBV21-1 and J is TRBJ2-1; the DNA was not compared with TRBD2, the D call given in the table. TRBV21-1 is deemed a pseudogene. CDR3 length: 20 residues. Here the CDR3 reads CASSSRAYRREGSSYNEQFF. The CDR3, as DNA: TGTGCCAGCAGCTCAAGGGCATACCGCCGGGAGGGGAGCTCCTACAATGAGCAGTTCTTC.

This clone was detected only a few times. The chain is built from TRBV30 and TRBJ1-1, with 7 bases that match TRBD1. The germline CDR1 and CDR2 sequences are GTSNPN and SVGIG (reference sequence). This CDR3 comprises 13 residues. Trimming removed 4 bases from V and 0 bases from J; junction bases left unmatched: 2. DNA for the CDR3: TGTGCCTGGAACAGGGGATTGAACACTGAAGCTTTCTTT. The encoded protein is CAWNRGLNTEAFF. The whole variable domain, remainder taken from reference TRBV30 and TRBJ1-1, is SQTIHQWPATLVQPVGSPLSLECTVEGTSNPNLYWYRQAAGRGLQLLFYSVGIGQISSEVPQNLSASRPQDRQFILSSKKLLLSDSGFYLCAWNRGLNTEAFFGQGTRLTVV.

The genes are TRBV7-9 and TRBJ1-1; D is unresolved. CDR1 is SEHNR and CDR2 is FQNEAQ in the germline V gene (reference sequence). Trimming stripped 1 base from V and 11 bases from J, with 11 bases between. The CDR3 sequence is 12 residues long. For the CDR3, the DNA is TGTGCCAGCAGCTTAGAAGGCAACGGGGCTTTCTTT. Residues: CASSLEGNGAFF.

This chain uses TRBV7-9 with TRBJ1-2; D is possibly TRBD1 (5 bases). The germline V gene has CDR1 SEHNR and CDR2 FQNEAQ (reference sequence). Trimming pared 1 base from V and 0 bases from J, leaving 9 bases between. This CDR3 is built from 15 residues. In nucleotides, the CDR3 is TGTGCCAGCAGCTTAGGGGGGGATTCTAACTATGGCTACACCTTC. It specifies CASSLGGDSNYGYTF.

The chain combines TRBV3-1 (or the pseudogene TRBV3-2) with TRBJ2-1, with D tentatively TRBD1 (6 bases). CDR3 length: 13 residues. The germline V and J ends were trimmed by 4 bases and 6 bases, with 10 bases remaining between them. Germline V gene sequence: CDR1 LGHDT, CDR2 YNNKEL (reference sequence). In nucleotides, the CDR3 is TGTGCCAGCAGCCCAACAGGGTCCAATGAGCAGTTCTTC. Protein product: CASSPTGSNEQFF.

This chain's CDR3 is CASSSQDQDGTGELFF. CDR3 DNA sequence: TGCGCCAGCAGCTCCCAAGACCAGGATGGCACCGGGGAGCTGTTTTTT. The rearrangement joins TRBV5-1 to TRBJ2-2; D ambiguous. There are 16 residues in the CDR3. CDR1 SGHRS and CDR2 YFSETQ come from the germline V gene. Trimming removed 3 bases from V and 4 bases from J, with 16 bases in between. Drawing the rest from reference TRBV5-1 and TRBJ2-2, the complete variable domain is KAGVTQTPRYLIKTRGQQVTLSCSPISGHRSVSWYQQTPGQGLQFLFEYFSETQRNKGNFPGRFSGRQFSNSRSEMNVSTLELGDSALYLCASSSQDQDGTGELFFGEGSRLTVL.

The count of this clone is one. The gene calls are TRBV4-1 and TRBJ1-6; D perhaps matches TRBD1 (6 bases). Per the germline V gene, CDR1 is MGHRA and CDR2 is YSYEKL. The CDR3 is 14 amino acids. V lost 1 base and J lost 11, with 12 bases in between. The DNA for the CDR3 is TGCGCCAGCAGCCAAGGGGGGCGGCTACCACCCCTCCACTTT. Translated, it gives CASSQGGRLPPLHF.

This rearrangement joins TRBV9 to TRBJ1-3; D is ambiguous. The CDR3 totals 11 residues. The germline V gene encodes CDR1 SGDLS and CDR2 YYNGEE. The ends were cut back, 3 bases at V and 8 bases at J, with 6 bases in the middle. In nucleotides, the CDR3 is TGTGCCAGCAGCGGAGGCTACACCATATATTTT. Amino acid sequence: CASSGGYTIYF.

The V and J genes are TRBV12-5 and TRBJ2-3, with 8 bases that match TRBD1. There are 13 residues in the CDR3. The J segment lost 8 bases and the V segment lost 6 bases, leaving 7 bases of the junction unmatched. Germline V gives CDR1 LGHNT, CDR2 FRNRAP. In DNA, the CDR3 is TGTGCTAGTGGGAATACAGGGGGGCTTACGCAGTATTTT. It is translated as CASGNTGGLTQYF.

This clone was recorded only once. The V call is TRBV5-1, the J call TRBJ2-3; TRBD2 agrees at 9 bases. Per germline, CDR1 SGHRS and CDR2 YFSETQ. Unmatched junction bases numbered 5, after V lost 0 bases and J lost 3 bases. The CDR3 consists of 16 residues. CDR3 residues: CASSLVRLAGTDTQYF. CDR3 nucleotides: TGCGCCAGCAGCTTGGTTCGGCTAGCGGGAACAGATACGCAGTATTTT.

This chain connects TRBV28 to TRBJ1-5; D possibly corresponds to TRBD1 (6 bases). The length of the CDR3 is 16 residues. Germline V gives CDR1 MDHEN, CDR2 SYDVKM. Trimming removed 4 bases from V and 6 bases from J, with 19 bases in between. The CDR3 DNA reads as TGTGCCAGCAGTTCCCGTAAGGGGGTATACGGTCAGCCCCAGCATTTT. This gives the protein CASSSRKGVYGQPQHF.

The V call is TRBV2, the J call TRBJ2-3; 7 nucleotides agree with TRBD2. Germline assignment: CDR1 SNHLY and CDR2 FYNNEI. V trimming: 4 bases; J trimming: 6 bases; junction bases outside the gene matches: 7. This CDR3 is built from 14 residues. The CDR3 sequence: CASSGPGGVDTQYF. CDR3 in DNA: TGTGCCAGCAGTGGCCCGGGAGGAGTCGATACGCAGTATTTT.

The J gene is TRBJ1-1, the V gene TRBV7-3; D gene uncertain. The germline V and J ends were trimmed by 4 bases and 5 bases, with 11 bases remaining between them. The CDR3 is 13 amino acids. Germline V gives CDR1 SGHTA, CDR2 FQGTGA. CDR3 in DNA: TGTGCCAGCAGCTCCTGGAGGAGTACTGAAGCTTTCTTT. This encodes CASSSWRSTEAFF.

This clone appeared once. The V and J genes are TRBV3-1 (or the pseudogene TRBV3-2) and TRBJ1-3; a possible D gene is TRBD1 (6 bases). Trimming stripped 0 bases from V and 3 bases from J, with 9 bases between. Germline V lookup: CDR1 LGHDT, CDR2 YNNKEL (reference sequence). The CDR3 is made up of 15 amino acids. The CDR3 loop reads CASSQERRGGNTIYF. CDR3 sequence (DNA): TGTGCCAGCAGCCAAGAGCGCAGGGGTGGAAACACCATATATTTT.

The gene calls are TRBV29-1 and TRBJ2-7, with 10 bases that match TRBD1. The CDR3 extends over 14 amino acids. Germline V lookup: CDR1 SQVTM, CDR2 ANQGSEA. V lost 6 bases, J lost 1 base, and 6 bases stayed unmatched. In DNA, the CDR3 is TGCAGCGTGCGGGGGGACAGGGGTTCCTACGAGCAGTACTTC. Residues: CSVRGDRGSYEQYF.

The chain has TRBV27 and TRBJ1-1; 8 positions match TRBD1. The CDR3 totals 14 residues. Germline lookup yields CDR1 MNHEY and CDR2 SMNVEV (reference sequence). V dropped 7 bases and J dropped 6; count of bases not matched to a gene: 10. CDR3 amino acids: CASKPDRGSAEAFF. For the CDR3, the DNA is TGTGCCAGCAAACCCGACAGGGGTAGCGCTGAAGCTTTCTTT.

Note on this clone: Distinct nucleotide sequences in the sample also encode this CDR3. The V gene is TRBV5-1, the J gene TRBJ2-5; a possible D gene is TRBD1 (6 bases). This CDR3 contains 14 residues. Germline values: CDR1 SGHRS, CDR2 YFSETQ. Between the trimmed V and J ends, which lost 0 bases and 1 base, there was a span of 7 bases. The CDR3 reads CASSLGGLQETQYF. The CDR3 nucleotides read TGCGCCAGCAGCTTGGGGGGGCTCCAAGAGACCCAGTACTTC.

The rearrangement joins TRBV5-6 to TRBJ1-2, with TRBD1 matching over 9 bases. The CDR3 is 14 amino acids. Germline trimming cut 3 bases from V and 8 bases from J; bases unmatched to any gene: 8. Germline CDR1 SGHDT, CDR2 YYEEEE. CDR3 sequence reads: CASSWRTGVSGYTF. CDR3 bases: TGTGCCAGCAGCTGGCGGACAGGGGTTAGCGGCTACACCTTC.

This clone was seen a few times. The rearrangement links TRBV14 to TRBJ1-1; D not resolved. V dropped 4 bases and J dropped 4 bases, with 10 bases sitting between them. Germline values: CDR1 SGHDN, CDR2 FVKESK. CDR3 length: 13 residues. CDR3 in DNA: TGTGCCAGCAGCCTTGGAAGGAGCACTGAAGCTTTCTTT. The encoded protein is CASSLGRSTEAFF.